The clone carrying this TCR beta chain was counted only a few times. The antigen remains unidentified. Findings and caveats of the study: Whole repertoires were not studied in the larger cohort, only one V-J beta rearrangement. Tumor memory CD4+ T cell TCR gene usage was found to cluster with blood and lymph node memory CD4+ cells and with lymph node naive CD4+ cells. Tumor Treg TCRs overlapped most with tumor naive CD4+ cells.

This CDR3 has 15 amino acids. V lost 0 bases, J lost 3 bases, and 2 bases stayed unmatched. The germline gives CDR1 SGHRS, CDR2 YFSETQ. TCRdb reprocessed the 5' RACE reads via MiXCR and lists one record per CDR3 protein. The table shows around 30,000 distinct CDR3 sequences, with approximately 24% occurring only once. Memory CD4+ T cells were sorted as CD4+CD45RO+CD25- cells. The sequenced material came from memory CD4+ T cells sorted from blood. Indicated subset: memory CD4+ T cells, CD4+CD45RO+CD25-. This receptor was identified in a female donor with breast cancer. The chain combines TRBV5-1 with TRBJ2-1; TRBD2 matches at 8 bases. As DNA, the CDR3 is TGCGCCAGCAGCTTGGATACTAGCGGCTACAATGAGCAGTTCTTC. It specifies CASSLDTSGYNEQFF.